These T cell receptor beta chains were read from a single sample in a study of cytomegalovirus exposure and HLA in healthy donors. TCRdb keeps only in-frame clones here, not all; method: immunoSEQ multiplex PCR. The repertoire holds 100,000 to 150,000 clones, with 60% to 85% as singletons. The sample was PBMCs. Receptors originate from a man aged 25-40 years in good health and CMV-seronegative. CDR3s include the opening cysteine and the closing phenylalanine or tryptophan. The order of the fields is CDR3 length, V gene, J gene, clone size, D gene, CDR3 protein, CDR3 DNA. The D gene is left open where the match is weak. Part of the rows lack a size; the others show once, few, many or a class for expanded clones.

cdr3_length: 16
v_call: TRBV18
j_call: TRBJ1-1
clone_size: -
d_call: TRBD1
cdr3_aa: CASSPLGTGGGTEAFF
cdr3_nt: TGTGCCAGCTCACCATTGGGGACAGGGGGCGGGACTGAAGCTTTCTTT

cdr3_length: 14
v_call: TRBV19
j_call: TRBJ1-4
clone_size: -
d_call: -
cdr3_aa: CVSSLQGSNEKLFF
cdr3_nt: TGTGTCAGTAGCTTACAGGGTAGTAATGAAAAACTGTTTTTT

cdr3_length: 14
v_call: TRBV7-3
j_call: TRBJ2-6
clone_size: once
d_call: -
cdr3_aa: CASRVSSGANVLTF
cdr3_nt: TGTGCCAGCAGAGTGAGCTCTGGGGCCAACGTCCTGACTTTC

cdr3_length: 15
v_call: TRBV14
j_call: TRBJ1-5
clone_size: -
d_call: -
cdr3_aa: CASSQGGSGGQPQHF
cdr3_nt: TGTGCCAGCAGCCAAGGAGGGTCCGGGGGTCAGCCCCAGCATTTT

cdr3_length: 15
v_call: TRBV6-5
j_call: TRBJ1-2
clone_size: -
d_call: -
cdr3_aa: CASTSDPLGGYGYTF
cdr3_nt: TGTGCCAGCACCTCCGACCCTTTGGGGGGCTATGGCTACACCTTC

cdr3_length: 15
v_call: TRBV4-1
j_call: TRBJ1-1
clone_size: -
d_call: -
cdr3_aa: CASSQGDIPAPEAFF
cdr3_nt: TGCGCCAGCAGCCAGGGGGACATCCCGGCCCCTGAAGCTTTCTTT

cdr3_length: 17
v_call: TRBV9
j_call: TRBJ2-1
clone_size: once
d_call: TRBD1
cdr3_aa: CASSGPPTGAAYNEQFF
cdr3_nt: TGTGCCAGCAGCGGACCACCGACAGGGGCGGCCTACAATGAGCAGTTCTTC

cdr3_length: 14
v_call: TRBV18
j_call: TRBJ1-1
clone_size: -
d_call: -
cdr3_aa: CASSPSGYRTEAFF
cdr3_nt: TGTGCCAGCTCACCCTCAGGGTATCGAACTGAAGCTTTCTTT

cdr3_length: 13
v_call: TRBV7-2
j_call: TRBJ1-1
clone_size: -
d_call: -
cdr3_aa: CASSSDRNTEAFF
cdr3_nt: TGTGCCAGCAGCTCGGACAGGAACACTGAAGCTTTCTTT

cdr3_length: 14
v_call: TRBV11-2
j_call: TRBJ1-2
clone_size: -
d_call: TRBD1
cdr3_aa: CASSFGQGVGGYTF
cdr3_nt: TGTGCCAGCAGCTTTGGACAGGGGGTTGGTGGCTACACCTTC

cdr3_length: 14
v_call: TRBV11-3
j_call: TRBJ2-1
clone_size: few
d_call: TRBD2
cdr3_aa: CASSPLGGSDEQFF
cdr3_nt: TGTGCCAGCAGCCCACTAGGCGGGAGTGATGAGCAGTTCTTC

cdr3_length: 15
v_call: TRBV7-9
j_call: TRBJ2-7
clone_size: -
d_call: TRBD1
cdr3_aa: CASSKQGTFSYEQYF
cdr3_nt: TGTGCCAGCAGCAAACAGGGGACCTTCTCCTACGAGCAGTACTTC

cdr3_length: 16
v_call: TRBV7-3
j_call: TRBJ1-1
clone_size: -
d_call: TRBD1
cdr3_aa: CASSTRQGIGNTEAFF
cdr3_nt: TGTGCCAGCAGCACAAGACAGGGGATCGGGAACACTGAAGCTTTCTTT

cdr3_length: 19
v_call: TRBV30
j_call: TRBJ2-1
clone_size: few
d_call: TRBD2
cdr3_aa: CAWTRSGLAGGGRYNEQFF
cdr3_nt: TGTGCCTGGACCCGGTCGGGACTAGCGGGAGGGGGGCGGTACAATGAGCAGTTCTTC

cdr3_length: 13
v_call: TRBV5-1
j_call: TRBJ2-7
clone_size: -
d_call: -
cdr3_aa: CASSRYRVYEQYF
cdr3_nt: TGCGCCAGCAGCCGATACAGGGTCTACGAGCAGTACTTC

cdr3_length: 13
v_call: TRBV5-6
j_call: TRBJ1-1
clone_size: -
d_call: TRBD1
cdr3_aa: CASSRDRGTEAFF
cdr3_nt: TGTGCCAGCAGCCGGGACAGGGGCACTGAAGCTTTCTTT

cdr3_length: 14
v_call: TRBV2
j_call: TRBJ2-3
clone_size: -
d_call: TRBD2
cdr3_aa: CASKKREVTDTQYF
cdr3_nt: TGTGCCAGCAAGAAGCGGGAGGTCACAGATACGCAGTATTTT

cdr3_length: 16
v_call: TRBV19
j_call: TRBJ1-2
clone_size: -
d_call: TRBD1
cdr3_aa: CASVIQIGTGAHGYTF
cdr3_nt: TGTGCCAGTGTAATACAGATCGGGACAGGGGCTCACGGCTACACCTTC

cdr3_length: 15
v_call: TRBV6-5
j_call: TRBJ1-1
clone_size: -
d_call: -
cdr3_aa: CASSYSGRANTEAFF
cdr3_nt: TGTGCCAGCAGTTATTCGGGCAGGGCGAACACTGAAGCTTTCTTT

cdr3_length: 14
v_call: TRBV19
j_call: TRBJ2-7
clone_size: -
d_call: TRBD1
cdr3_aa: CASRPPGQINEQYF
cdr3_nt: TGTGCCAGTAGGCCTCCGGGACAGATCAACGAGCAGTACTTC

cdr3_length: 13
v_call: TRBV9
j_call: TRBJ1-2
clone_size: -
d_call: -
cdr3_aa: CASSLAGNYGYTF
cdr3_nt: TGTGCCAGCAGCCTGGCAGGGAACTATGGCTACACCTTC

cdr3_length: 15
v_call: TRBV18
j_call: TRBJ1-1
clone_size: few
d_call: -
cdr3_aa: CASSLNREWDTEAFF
cdr3_nt: TGTGCCAGCTCACTTAACAGGGAATGGGACACTGAAGCTTTCTTT

cdr3_length: 15
v_call: TRBV30
j_call: TRBJ2-5
clone_size: -
d_call: -
cdr3_aa: CAWSVRAGAVETQYF
cdr3_nt: TGTGCCTGGAGTGTACGGGCAGGGGCGGTAGAGACCCAGTACTTC

cdr3_length: 15
v_call: TRBV6-5
j_call: TRBJ1-1
clone_size: -
d_call: -
cdr3_aa: CASSYFLKGRGEAFF
cdr3_nt: TGTGCCAGCAGTTACTTTCTCAAAGGTAGGGGTGAAGCTTTCTTT

cdr3_length: 20
v_call: TRBV14
j_call: TRBJ2-6
clone_size: -
d_call: -
cdr3_aa: CASSQEIRSPGISGANVLTF
cdr3_nt: TGTGCCAGCAGCCAAGAGATCCGGTCACCGGGGATCAGTGGGGCCAACGTCCTGACTTTC

cdr3_length: 15
v_call: TRBV28
j_call: TRBJ1-2
clone_size: few
d_call: -
cdr3_aa: CASLPSEGMGYGYTF
cdr3_nt: TGTGCCAGCCTCCCGAGCGAAGGTATGGGCTATGGCTACACCTTC

cdr3_length: 15
v_call: TRBV28
j_call: TRBJ1-1
clone_size: -
d_call: TRBD1
cdr3_aa: CASSPRQGVNTEAFF
cdr3_nt: TGTGCCAGCAGTCCCCGACAGGGGGTGAACACTGAAGCTTTCTTT

cdr3_length: 15
v_call: TRBV9
j_call: TRBJ2-1
clone_size: -
d_call: -
cdr3_aa: CASTIGGGSYNEQFF
cdr3_nt: TGTGCCAGCACCATAGGGGGGGGCTCCTACAATGAGCAGTTCTTC

cdr3_length: 12
v_call: TRBV14
j_call: TRBJ1-4
clone_size: -
d_call: -
cdr3_aa: CASSQVNEKLFF
cdr3_nt: TGTGCCAGCAGCCAAGTAAATGAAAAACTGTTTTTT

cdr3_length: 15
v_call: TRBV7-2
j_call: TRBJ1-6
clone_size: -
d_call: -
cdr3_aa: CASSLTGFYNSPLHF
cdr3_nt: TGTGCCAGCAGCTTAACGGGATTCTATAATTCACCCCTCCACTTT

cdr3_length: 13
v_call: TRBV7-9
j_call: TRBJ1-2
clone_size: once
d_call: -
cdr3_aa: CASSLDSNYGYTF
cdr3_nt: TGTGCCAGCAGCTTAGACAGTAACTATGGCTACACCTTC

cdr3_length: 13
v_call: TRBV11-2
j_call: TRBJ1-2
clone_size: -
d_call: -
cdr3_aa: CASSLLQTLGYTF
cdr3_nt: TGTGCCAGCAGCTTATTACAGACCCTTGGCTACACCTTC

cdr3_length: 14
v_call: TRBV18
j_call: TRBJ1-1
clone_size: -
d_call: -
cdr3_aa: CASSPGWTDTEAFF
cdr3_nt: TGTGCCAGCTCACCAGGGTGGACTGACACTGAAGCTTTCTTT

cdr3_length: 15
v_call: TRBV2
j_call: TRBJ1-1
clone_size: -
d_call: -
cdr3_aa: CASSGRATGNTEAFF
cdr3_nt: TGTGCCAGCAGTGGGAGGGCCACAGGGAACACTGAAGCTTTCTTT

cdr3_length: 14
v_call: TRBV2
j_call: TRBJ2-7
clone_size: -
d_call: TRBD1
cdr3_aa: CASRPTGGSYEQYF
cdr3_nt: TGTGCCAGCAGACCGACAGGGGGCAGCTACGAGCAGTACTTC

cdr3_length: 12
v_call: TRBV28
j_call: TRBJ1-4
clone_size: medium-sized
d_call: -
cdr3_aa: CASSLYTLELFF
cdr3_nt: TGTGCCAGCAGTTTATACACGCTAGAACTGTTTTTT

cdr3_length: 12
v_call: TRBV5-1
j_call: TRBJ2-3
clone_size: -
d_call: -
cdr3_aa: CASSLPSDTQYF
cdr3_nt: TGCGCCAGCAGCTTGCCCTCAGATACGCAGTATTTT

cdr3_length: 16
v_call: TRBV4-2
j_call: TRBJ2-2
clone_size: -
d_call: TRBD2
cdr3_aa: CAGSPGLAGDTGELFF
cdr3_nt: TGTGCCGGCAGCCCGGGACTAGCGGGGGACACCGGGGAGCTGTTTTTT

cdr3_length: 13
v_call: TRBV10-3
j_call: TRBJ2-1
clone_size: -
d_call: -
cdr3_aa: CAIKRGSYNEQFF
cdr3_nt: TGTGCCATCAAAAGGGGCTCCTACAATGAGCAGTTCTTC

cdr3_length: 15
v_call: TRBV11-2
j_call: TRBJ1-4
clone_size: -
d_call: TRBD1
cdr3_aa: CASSSGQGGNEKLFF
cdr3_nt: TGTGCCAGCAGCTCCGGACAGGGTGGCAATGAAAAACTGTTTTTT

cdr3_length: 13
v_call: TRBV6-5
j_call: TRBJ1-1
clone_size: -
d_call: -
cdr3_aa: CASSADRNTEAFF
cdr3_nt: TGTGCCAGCAGCGCGGACAGGAACACTGAAGCTTTCTTT

cdr3_length: 11
v_call: TRBV28
j_call: TRBJ1-5
clone_size: -
d_call: -
cdr3_aa: CASSREPPQHF
cdr3_nt: TGTGCCAGCTCCCGGGAGCCGCCCCAGCATTTT

cdr3_length: 17
v_call: TRBV19
j_call: TRBJ1-2
clone_size: -
d_call: -
cdr3_aa: CASSIAGGGSPSYGYTF
cdr3_nt: TGTGCCAGTAGTATAGCCGGTGGAGGTTCCCCCTCCTATGGCTACACCTTC

cdr3_length: 14
v_call: TRBV5-8
j_call: TRBJ2-7
clone_size: -
d_call: -
cdr3_aa: CASRLYHLTGPIYF
cdr3_nt: TGTGCCAGCAGATTGTACCACCTTACAGGGCCCATTTACTTC

cdr3_length: 16
v_call: TRBV6-4
j_call: TRBJ2-3
clone_size: -
d_call: -
cdr3_aa: CASSDSGSGSTDTQYF
cdr3_nt: TGTGCCAGCAGTGACTCAGGGTCGGGGAGCACAGATACGCAGTATTTT

cdr3_length: 15
v_call: TRBV9
j_call: TRBJ1-2
clone_size: -
d_call: -
cdr3_aa: CASSAGGQTNYGYTF
cdr3_nt: TGTGCCAGCAGCGCGGGGGGGCAGACCAACTATGGCTACACCTTC

cdr3_length: 14
v_call: TRBV30
j_call: TRBJ2-3
clone_size: -
d_call: TRBD2
cdr3_aa: CARSRGGNTDTQYF
cdr3_nt: TGTGCCCGTAGTCGGGGGGGCAACACAGATACGCAGTATTTT